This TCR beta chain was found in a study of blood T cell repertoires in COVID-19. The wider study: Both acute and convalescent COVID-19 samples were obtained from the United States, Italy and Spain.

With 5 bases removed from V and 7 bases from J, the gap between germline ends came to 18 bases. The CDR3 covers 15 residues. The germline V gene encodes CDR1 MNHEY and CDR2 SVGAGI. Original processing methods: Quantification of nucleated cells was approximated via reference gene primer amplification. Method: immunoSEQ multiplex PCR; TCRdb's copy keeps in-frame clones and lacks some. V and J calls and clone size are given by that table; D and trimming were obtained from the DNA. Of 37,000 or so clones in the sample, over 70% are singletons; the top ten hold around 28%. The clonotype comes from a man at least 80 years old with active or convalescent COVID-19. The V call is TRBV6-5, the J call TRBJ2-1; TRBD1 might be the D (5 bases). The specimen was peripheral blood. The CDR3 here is CASSIEGEAANEQFF. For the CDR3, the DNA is TGTGCCAGCAGTATCGAAGGGGAAGCTGCGAATGAGCAGTTCTTC.